Presented here are 23 T cell receptor beta chains from one specimen sequenced in a study of CD8+ T cells in alopecia areata. cDNA reverse transcribed from extracted RNA served as the sequencing template. Clones were read by immunoSEQ multiplex PCR, and TCRdb kept only the in-frame ones, dropping some. The sample records around 250,000 clones, about two thirds being singletons. Sequences were derived from CD4+ T cells sorted from blood, sampled at week 0. Receptors were obtained from a human donor with alopecia areata.

This chain connects TRBV18 to TRBJ2-7; no clear D gene. This CDR3 contains 12 residues. CDR1 is KGHSH, CDR2 LQKENI, per germline. Trimming took 3 bases from V and 6 from J, leaving 9 bases between them. CDR3 in amino acids: CASSPGSREQYF. The CDR3, as DNA: TGTGCCAGCTCACCGGGATCCCGCGAGCAGTACTTC.

This clone has just one count. The CDR3 nucleotides read TGCAGCGTCAGGGGGCCCAACACAGATACGCAGTATTTT. Translating it yields CSVRGPNTDTQYF. The genes are TRBV29-1 and TRBJ2-3; 8 bases fit TRBD1. This CDR3 has 13 residues. V lost 6 bases to trimming and J lost 2 bases; unmatched junction nucleotides: 4. Germline V CDR1 and CDR2: SQVTM, ANQGSEA.

The V and J genes are TRBV27 and TRBJ1-1; D is ambiguous. Trimming took 1 base from V and 1 from J, leaving 7 bases between them. The CDR3 has 14 residues. Looked up from germline, CDR1 is MNHEY and CDR2 is SMNVEV (reference sequence). CDR3 protein: CASSLLAANTEAFF. The CDR3 nucleotides are TGTGCCAGCAGTTTATTAGCAGCGAACACTGAAGCTTTCTTT.

The chain is built from TRBV18 and TRBJ2-6; tentatively, D is TRBD1 (6 bases). The CDR3 covers 17 residues. V was clipped by 3 bases and J by 2 bases, with 14 bases between them. Germline V gives CDR1 KGHSH, CDR2 LQKENI. CDR3 in DNA: TGTGCCAGCTCACCGGCACGAACAGGGACTGGGGCCAACGTCCTGACTTTC. Translated: CASSPARTGTGANVLTF.

V and J are TRBV30 and TRBJ1-5, with a tentative D call TRBD1 (5 bases). Germline V gene data show CDR1 as GTSNPN and CDR2 as SVGIG (reference sequence). This CDR3 has 15 residues. V lost 0 bases, J lost 6 bases, and 15 bases lay in between. The CDR3 protein is CAWSVGDGATQPQHF. The CDR3 DNA follows: TGTGCCTGGAGTGTAGGTGACGGGGCGACTCAGCCCCAGCATTTT.

The V gene is TRBV29-1, the J gene TRBJ2-4; 8 bases match TRBD2. V gave up 6 bases and J gave up 9 bases; unmatched junction bases: 13. Germline CDR1 SQVTM, CDR2 ANQGSEA. The CDR3 is 14 residues long. CDR3 loop: CSVRTSGASSIQYF. DNA for the CDR3: TGCAGCGTGCGAACTAGCGGCGCCTCTAGCATTCAGTACTTC.

This chain joins TRBV29-1 and TRBJ2-7; D perhaps matches TRBD1 (6 bases). Trimming shortened V by 7 bases and J by 6 bases, and 19 bases separated the two germline ends. Germline V gives CDR1 SQVTM, CDR2 ANQGSEA. The CDR3 sequence is 13 residues long. CDR3 loop: CSAQGTSTGEQYF. The DNA for the CDR3 is TGCAGCGCCCAAGGGACATCCACGGGCGAGCAGTACTTC.

The CDR3 nucleotides read TGTGCCAGCAGTTGGGCAGGGGATTCACCCCTCCACTTT. It codes for CASSWAGDSPLHF. This chain connects TRBV27 to TRBJ1-6; TRBD1 might be the D (6 bases). V lost 4 bases, J lost 8 bases, and 9 bases lay in between. The CDR3 has 13 residues. Per the germline V gene, CDR1 is MNHEY and CDR2 is SMNVEV (reference sequence).

This CDR3 reads CSVSGGADEQFF. In DNA, the CDR3 is TGCAGCGTGAGCGGGGGGGCCGACGAGCAGTTCTTC. The chain combines TRBV29-1 with TRBJ2-1; 10 bases are shared with TRBD2. The CDR3 runs to 12 residues. The germline V gene encodes CDR1 SQVTM and CDR2 ANQGSEA. Trimming took 6 bases from V and 10 from J; bases not matched to a gene: 6.

CDR3 protein: CASSRDYYNEQFF. CDR3 DNA sequence: TGTGCCAGCAGTCGGGACTACTACAATGAGCAGTTCTTC. The chain is built from TRBV6-5 and TRBJ2-1; 7 bases fit TRBD2. This CDR3 is built from 13 residues. After removal of 5 bases from V and 3 bases from J, the junction contained 1 base not matched to a gene. The germline V gene encodes CDR1 MNHEY and CDR2 SVGAGI.

The CDR3 sequence is CAWSTNRRVQGTYEQYF. The CDR3, as DNA: TGTGCCTGGAGTACTAATAGGAGGGTTCAGGGAACCTACGAGCAGTACTTC. V usage is TRBV30 and J usage is TRBJ2-7; perhaps TRBD2 as D (6 bases). V gave up 2 bases and J gave up 2 bases, with 22 bases separating them. The CDR3 is made up of 17 amino acids. The V gene's germline CDR1 is GTSNPN and CDR2 SVGIG (reference sequence).

The chain uses TRBV5-6 and TRBJ2-1; D remains ambiguous. Trimming pared 0 bases from V and 3 bases from J, leaving 4 bases between. Germline CDR1 reads SGHDT; CDR2 reads YYEEEE. The CDR3 extends over 13 amino acids. The CDR3 is CASSLGHYNEQFF. CDR3 DNA sequence: TGTGCCAGCAGCTTGGGACACTACAATGAGCAGTTCTTC.

This sequence joins TRBV6-6 and TRBJ2-1; D uncertain. This CDR3 region has 12 residues. The germline CDR1 and CDR2 sequences are MNHNY and SVGAGI (reference sequence). The V gene lost 6 bases and the J gene lost 5 bases, with 8 bases spanning the gap. CDR3 sequence (DNA): TGTGCCAGCAGCCCCCACGACAATGAGCAGTTCTTC. Translated, it gives CASSPHDNEQFF.

This clone was seen a single time. The chain links TRBV19 to TRBJ1-2; 7 positions match TRBD1. CDR3 size: 13 residues. Germline V gene data show CDR1 as LNHDA and CDR2 as SQIVND (reference sequence). Trimming took 7 bases from V and 7 from J; bases not matched to a gene: 9. The CDR3 spells CASTETGSGGYTF. CDR3 DNA: TGTGCCAGTACCGAGACAGGGAGTGGTGGCTACACCTTC.

The gene calls are TRBV29-1 and TRBJ1-1; the D is unclear. CDR3 size: 10 residues. CDR1 is SQVTM and CDR2 is ANQGSEA in the germline V gene. Trimming removed 7 bases from V and 7 bases from J, with 10 bases in between. CDR3 in amino acids: CSGSRNEAFF. The CDR3, as DNA: TGCAGCGGCAGCAGGAATGAAGCTTTCTTT.

The chain uses TRBV5-1 and TRBJ2-7; a possible D gene is TRBD2 (5 bases). The V gene lost 0 bases and the J gene lost 2 bases, with 9 bases spanning the gap. The CDR3 covers 14 residues. In germline, CDR1 is SGHRS, CDR2 YFSETQ. CDR3 coding DNA: TGCGCCAGCAGCTTGGCCAACGGGGCCTACGAGCAGTACTTC. This codes for CASSLANGAYEQYF.

This clone was seen a few times. V and J are TRBV9 and TRBJ1-2, with D maybe TRBD1 (5 bases). Trimming left V 4 bases short and J 8 bases short, with 12 bases between. Germline V gene data show CDR1 as SGDLS and CDR2 as YYNGEE. The length of the CDR3 is 12 residues. CDR3: CASSRDLLGYTF. DNA for the CDR3: TGTGCCAGCAGCCGGGACCTCTTGGGCTACACCTTC.

The chain uses TRBV2 and TRBJ1-6; 8 bases agree with TRBD1. The CDR3 extends over 15 amino acids. The V gene end was trimmed by 4 bases and the J gene end by 9 bases; junction bases not matched to a gene: 8. Germline values: CDR1 SNHLY, CDR2 FYNNEI. CDR3 sequence reads: CASSAATGDASPLHF. CDR3 sequence (DNA): TGTGCCAGCAGTGCAGCGACAGGGGATGCTTCACCCCTCCACTTT.

This clone appeared a few times. Other nucleotide sequences in the sample specify the same CDR3. V gene TRBV5-1 combines with J gene TRBJ2-7; D is unresolved. There are 12 residues in the CDR3. Germline lookup yields CDR1 SGHRS and CDR2 YFSETQ. V lost 1 base to trimming and J lost 2 bases, with 4 bases between them. Here the CDR3 reads CASSLRPYEQYF. Here the CDR3 DNA reads TGCGCCAGCAGCTTGCGACCCTACGAGCAGTACTTC.

The chain links TRBV30 to TRBJ2-7; D unclear. The CDR3 runs 11 residues. Per the germline V gene, CDR1 is GTSNPN and CDR2 is SVGIG (reference sequence). The V end was cut by 1 base, the J end by 6 bases, with 7 bases between. This chain's CDR3 is CAWSGRFEQYF. The CDR3 bases are TGTGCCTGGAGTGGGCGATTCGAGCAGTACTTC. The whole variable domain, remainder taken from reference TRBV30 and TRBJ2-7, is SQTIHQWPATLVQPVGSPLSLECTVEGTSNPNLYWYRQAAGRGLQLLFYSVGIGQISSEVPQNLSASRPQDRQFILSSKKLLLSDSGFYLCAWSGRFEQYFGPGTRLTVT.

The J gene is TRBJ2-5, the V gene TRBV5-4, with 10 bases lining up with TRBD2. CDR1 and CDR2 from the germline V gene are SGHNT and YYREEE (reference sequence). Trimming cost V 5 bases and J 5 bases; bases outside gene matches: 9. This CDR3 comprises 15 residues. DNA for the CDR3: TGTGCCAGCAGTCTAGCGGGGGACCCCCAGGAGACCCAGTACTTC. Translating gives CASSLAGDPQETQYF.

The chain's CDR3 is CASSFADEKLFF. CDR3 in DNA: TGTGCCAGCAGCTTCGCCGATGAAAAACTGTTTTTT. The chain joins TRBV7-9 to TRBJ1-4; D ambiguous. CDR1 is SEHNR and CDR2 is FQNEAQ in the germline V gene (reference sequence). CDR3 length equals 12 residues. The V end lost 3 bases, the J end lost 6 bases, and 5 bases lay between the germline ends.

This clone was seen more than once but under ten times. The chain employs TRBV5-6 and TRBJ2-4, with 11 bases lining up with TRBD1. Unmatched junction bases numbered 11, after V lost 7 bases and J lost 8 bases. The CDR3 runs 15 residues. Per germline, CDR1 SGHDT and CDR2 YYEEEE. CDR3 region: CASLLSGTGGHIQYF. The CDR3 DNA reads TGTGCCAGCCTCCTTTCCGGGACAGGGGGACACATTCAGTACTTC.